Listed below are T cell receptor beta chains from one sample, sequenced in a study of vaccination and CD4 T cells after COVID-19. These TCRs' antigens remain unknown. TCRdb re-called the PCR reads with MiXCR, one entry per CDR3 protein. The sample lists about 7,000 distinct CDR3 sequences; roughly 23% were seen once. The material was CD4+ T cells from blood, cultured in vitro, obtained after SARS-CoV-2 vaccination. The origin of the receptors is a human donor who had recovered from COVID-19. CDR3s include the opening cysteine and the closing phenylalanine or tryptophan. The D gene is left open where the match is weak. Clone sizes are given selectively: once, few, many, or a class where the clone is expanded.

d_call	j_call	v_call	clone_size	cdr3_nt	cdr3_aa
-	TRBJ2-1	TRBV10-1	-	TGCGCCAGCATTTCCGAGACAGCTTACAATGAGCAGTTCTTC	CASISETAYNEQFF
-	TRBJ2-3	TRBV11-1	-	TGTGCCAGCAGCTTAGGAACAGATACGCAGTATTTT	CASSLGTDTQYF
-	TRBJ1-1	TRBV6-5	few	TGTGCCAGCAGTTACCAAGGACTCACGGAAGCTTTCTTT	CASSYQGLTEAFF
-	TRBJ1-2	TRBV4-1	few	TGCGCCAGCAGCCAGGACGGTATTGGGGGTGGCTACACCTTC	CASSQDGIGGGYTF
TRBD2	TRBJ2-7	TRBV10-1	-	TGCGCCAGCAGTGACCTAGCGGTCTCCTACGAGCAGTACTTC	CASSDLAVSYEQYF
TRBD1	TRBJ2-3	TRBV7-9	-	TGTGCCAGCAGCTTCGATTATGGACAGGGAAGAACAGATACGCAGTATTTT	CASSFDYGQGRTDTQYF
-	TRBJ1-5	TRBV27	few	TGTGCCAGCAGTCCCGGGAGGGAGTGGAGCAATCAGCCCCAGCATTTT	CASSPGREWSNQPQHF
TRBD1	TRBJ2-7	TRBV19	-	TGTGCCAGTAGTATTTCACAGGGGTACGAGCAGTACTTC	CASSISQGYEQYF
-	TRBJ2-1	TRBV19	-	TGTGCCAGTAGTATCGAGACAGCGTCCTCCCAGTTCTTC	CASSIETASSQFF
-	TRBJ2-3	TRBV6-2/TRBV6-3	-	TGTGCCAGCACCGTCCCTCGGGGTGCCACAGGGACGCAGTATTTT	CASTVPRGATGTQYF
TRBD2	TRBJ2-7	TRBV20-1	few	TGCAGTGCCCAGACTAGCGGGAGCCGGAACGAGCAGTACTTC	CSAQTSGSRNEQYF
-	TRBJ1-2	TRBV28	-	TGTGCCAGCAGTTTGGTCCAGGCCTCGGGCTACACCTTC	CASSLVQASGYTF
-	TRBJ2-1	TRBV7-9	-	TGTGCCAGCAGCTTAGAGGGCCGGGCGAATGAGCAGTTCTTC	CASSLEGRANEQFF
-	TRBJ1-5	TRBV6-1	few	TGTGCCAGCAGTGAAGGGGGGGGGCCGGGTCAGCCCCAGCATTTT	CASSEGGGPGQPQHF
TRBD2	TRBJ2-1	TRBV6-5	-	TGTGCCAGCAGTTATCCTAGCGGGGGGGCCTGCAATGAGCAGTTCTTC	CASSYPSGGACNEQFF
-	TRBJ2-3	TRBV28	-	TGTGCCAGCAGTCCCCCCTCGGGCGGTGGAACAGATACGCAGTATTTT	CASSPPSGGGTDTQYF
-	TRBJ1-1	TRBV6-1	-	TGTGCCAGCAGAGTGGGGGGGCAGGGGAGCACTGAAGCTTTCTTT	CASRVGGQGSTEAFF
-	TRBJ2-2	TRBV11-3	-	TGTGCCAGCAGCAAGGGGGGGCCCACCGGGGAGCTGTTTTTT	CASSKGGPTGELFF
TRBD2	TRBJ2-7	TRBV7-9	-	TGTGCCAGCAGCTTAGGAGAACTAGCGGGGACCTTC	CASSLGELAGTF
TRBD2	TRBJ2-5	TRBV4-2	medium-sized	TGTGCCAGCAGCCGACCTAGCGGGAGCGGTGAGACCCAGTACTTC	CASSRPSGSGETQYF
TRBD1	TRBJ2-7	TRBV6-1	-	TGTGCCAGCAACGCTATGGGGACAGGGCATTTCGAGCAGTACTTC	CASNAMGTGHFEQYF
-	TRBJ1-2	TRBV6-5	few	TGTGCCAGCAGTTATGGAACGACCAGGGGCTATGGCTACACCTTC	CASSYGTTRGYGYTF
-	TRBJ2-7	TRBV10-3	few	TGTGCCATCAGTGAGTCGGGAGGTGGCGAGCAGTACTTC	CAISESGGGEQYF
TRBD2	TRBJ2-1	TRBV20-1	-	TGCAGTGTTTTACCTAGCGGGAGGGCCTCAGGGGAGCAGTTCTTC	CSVLPSGRASGEQFF
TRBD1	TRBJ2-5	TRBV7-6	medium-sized	TGTGCCAGCAGCTTAACGGACAGGGGAGAGGGCCAAGAGACCCAGTACTTC	CASSLTDRGEGQETQYF
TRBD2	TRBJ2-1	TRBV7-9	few	TGTGCCAGCAGCTTGGGGGGCGGGAGGGCCACGATTGAGCAGTTCTTC	CASSLGGGRATIEQFF
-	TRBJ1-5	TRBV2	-	TGTGCCAGCAGGGGGGAGTCCAATCAGCCCCAGCATTTT	CASRGESNQPQHF
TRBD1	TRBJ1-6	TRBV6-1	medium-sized	TGTGCCAGCAGTCAAACAAGGGGGCTCGGGGATTCACCCCTCCACTTT	CASSQTRGLGDSPLHF
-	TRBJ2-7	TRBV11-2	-	TGTGCCAGCAGCCTCCCACGCGGAGTTGGCTACGAGCAGTACTTC	CASSLPRGVGYEQYF
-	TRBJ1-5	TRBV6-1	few	TGTGCCAGCAGCGGGTCGAGCAATCAGCCCCAGCATTTT	CASSGSSNQPQHF
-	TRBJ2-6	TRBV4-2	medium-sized	TGTGCCAGCAGCCAAGCTCAGGGTACTGGGGCCAACGTCCTGACTTTC	CASSQAQGTGANVLTF
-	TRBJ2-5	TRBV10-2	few	TGCGCCAGCAGCGAGCAGGGGATGGAGACCCAGTACTTC	CASSEQGMETQYF
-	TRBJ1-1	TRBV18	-	TGTGCCAGCTCACCGAAGGAGAACACTGAAGCTTTCTTT	CASSPKENTEAFF
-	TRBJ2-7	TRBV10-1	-	TGCGCCAGCAGTGAGTCGGGCTACGAGCAGTACTTC	CASSESGYEQYF
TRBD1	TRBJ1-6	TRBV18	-	TGTGCCAGCTCACCACCCAGGGGGATCCATAATTCACCCCTCCACTTT	CASSPPRGIHNSPLHF
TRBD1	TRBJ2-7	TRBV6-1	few	TGTGCCAGCAGTACCCGGGACAGCTCCTACGAGCAGTACTTC	CASSTRDSSYEQYF
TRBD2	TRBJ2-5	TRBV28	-	TGTGCCAGCAGTTTGGCTAGCGGGGGCTCAGAGACCCAGTACTTC	CASSLASGGSETQYF
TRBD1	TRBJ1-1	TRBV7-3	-	TGTGCCAGCAGCCCCTACGGACAGGGGGCGCGAGGGGACACTGAAGCTTTCTTT	CASSPYGQGARGDTEAFF
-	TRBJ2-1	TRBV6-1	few	TGTGCCAGCAGTCCCCCGTGGAGGGGGAGGAATGAGCAGTTCTTC	CASSPPWRGRNEQFF
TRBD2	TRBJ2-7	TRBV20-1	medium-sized	TGCAGTGCCTCTTTGGGCGGGAGTTTCCACGAGCAGTACTTC	CSASLGGSFHEQYF
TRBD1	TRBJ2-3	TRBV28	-	TGTGCCAGCGGGACAGGCGATATAAACACAGATACGCAGTATTTT	CASGTGDINTDTQYF
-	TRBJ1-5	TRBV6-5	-	TGTGCCAGCAGTTACCAGGGCCCCTCGGAACCCCAGCATTTT	CASSYQGPSEPQHF
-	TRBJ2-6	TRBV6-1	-	TGTGCCAGCAGTGACAGGGACCTGGCCAACGTCCTGACTTTC	CASSDRDLANVLTF
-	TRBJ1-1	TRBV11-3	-	TGTGCCAGCAGCCCCCGGGACGGTCCGAACACTGAAGCTTTCTTT	CASSPRDGPNTEAFF
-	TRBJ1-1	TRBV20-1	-	TGCAGTGCCCCGCGGGGCGTGAACACTGAAGCTTTCTTT	CSAPRGVNTEAFF
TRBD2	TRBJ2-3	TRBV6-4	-	TGTGCCAGCAGTGACGGGGGGGGCACAGATACGCAGTATTTT	CASSDGGGTDTQYF
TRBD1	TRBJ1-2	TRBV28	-	TGTGCCAGCAGCACACAGGGGGCTAACTATGGCTACACCTTC	CASSTQGANYGYTF